This entry features one T cell receptor delta chain sequence. Given a far larger clone just one base away, this is likely a sequencing read error. The sample carries other DNA sequences with the same CDR3. This entry comes from a study of gamma-delta T cells after stem cell transplantation. With CATT, TCRdb re-called clones from the RT-PCR reads. The data show around 16,000 delta-chain clones, more than 7.5% seen once. Trimming took 4 bases from V and 2 from J; bases not matched to a gene: 11. The CDR3 sequence is 16 residues long. CDR1 is GEAIGNYY and CDR2 is EKD in the germline V gene. The rearrangement uses TRDV2 and TRDJ1; TRDD3 matches at 8 bases. The specimen was gamma-delta T cells. The source of this sequence is a human donor. It is not recorded whose cells these are; they may come from a transplant donor. The CDR3 spells CACEFLGDTRTDKLIF. The DNA of the CDR3 is TGTGCCTGTGAATTTCTGGGGGACACGCGTACCGATAAACTCATCTTT.